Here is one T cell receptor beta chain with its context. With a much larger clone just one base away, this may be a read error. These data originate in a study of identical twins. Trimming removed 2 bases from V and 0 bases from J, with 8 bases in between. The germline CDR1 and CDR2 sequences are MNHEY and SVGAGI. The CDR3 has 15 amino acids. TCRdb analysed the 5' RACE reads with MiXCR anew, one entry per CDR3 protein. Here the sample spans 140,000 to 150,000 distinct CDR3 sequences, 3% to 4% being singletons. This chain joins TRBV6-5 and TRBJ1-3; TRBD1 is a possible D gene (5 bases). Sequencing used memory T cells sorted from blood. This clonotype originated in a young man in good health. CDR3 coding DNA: TGTGCCAGCAGTTACGGGGCGATCTCTGGAAACACCATATATTTT. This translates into CASSYGAISGNTIYF.